Listed below are T cell receptor beta chains from one sample, sequenced in a study of metastatic and nonmetastatic thyroid tumors. TCRdb re-called the PCR reads through MiXCR. The sample holds 5,400 or so clones, 30% to 35% seen once. Material: adjacent normal tissue. These receptors were taken from a female donor with papillary thyroid cancer or a benign thyroid nodule (not recorded which). Some clones in this sample may be carry-over from other donors' samples. CDR3s include the opening cysteine and the closing phenylalanine or tryptophan. D genes are given only for firm matches. Not every row has a clone size; where given, it reads once, few, many or a size class.

TRBV19,large,TRBJ1-5,-,CASSTPDSNQPQHF,TGTGCCAGTAGTACCCCGGATAGCAATCAGCCCCAGCATTTT
TRBV28,-,TRBJ1-4,-,CASSGALHEQKLFF,TGTGCCAGCAGCGGGGCCCTACACGAACAAAAACTGTTTTTT
TRBV9,once,TRBJ1-2,TRBD1,CASSKTGDGYTF,TGTGCCAGCAGCAAGACAGGGGATGGCTACACCTTC
TRBV12-5,-,TRBJ2-5,-,CASGLGGTLETQYF,TGTGCTAGTGGTTTGGGCGGGACTCTGGAGACCCAGTACTTC
TRBV28,few,TRBJ2-7,TRBD2,CASRPPGLAAGYEQYF,TGTGCCAGCAGGCCACCGGGACTAGCAGCCGGCTACGAGCAGTACTTC
TRBV6-1,few,TRBJ2-2,-,CASKDLTGNGELFF,TGTGCCAGCAAAGACCTAACAGGCAACGGGGAGCTGTTTTTT
TRBV27,-,TRBJ1-6,-,CASSFLPSGAGNSPLHF,TGTGCCAGCAGTTTCCTCCCCTCCGGGGCGGGGAATTCACCCCTCCACTTT
TRBV6-2/TRBV6-3,-,TRBJ2-1,-,CASSYSRYEQFF,TGTGCCAGCAGTTACTCGAGGTATGAGCAGTTCTTC
TRBV2,few,TRBJ2-1,-,CASKYSGPTYEQFF,TGTGCCAGCAAGTACAGCGGACCTACCTACGAGCAGTTCTTC
TRBV19,-,TRBJ1-1,TRBD1,CASADQGAATEAFF,TGTGCCAGCGCCGATCAGGGGGCGGCCACTGAAGCTTTCTTT
TRBV6-2/TRBV6-3,-,TRBJ2-7,-,CASSLRMEQYF,TGTGCCAGCAGCCTTCGGATGGAGCAGTACTTC
TRBV29-1,few,TRBJ1-2,-,CSAMTELYGYTF,TGCAGCGCTATGACAGAGCTCTATGGCTACACCTTC
TRBV27,large,TRBJ2-7,TRBD1,CASSHADRTGNYEQYF,TGTGCCAGCAGTCATGCTGACAGGACAGGCAACTACGAGCAGTACTTC
TRBV2,few,TRBJ1-6,-,CASSAGGDSPLHF,TGTGCCAGCAGTGCCGGGGGTGATTCACCCCTCCACTTT
TRBV7-3,-,TRBJ2-3,-,CASSLGGGLTDTQYF,TGTGCCAGCAGCTTAGGAGGGGGCCTCACAGATACGCAGTATTTT
TRBV27,-,TRBJ2-7,TRBD2,CASSLGAGLVHEQYF,TGTGCCAGCAGTTTAGGAGCGGGACTTGTCCACGAGCAGTACTTC
TRBV4-1,-,TRBJ2-3,TRBD1,CASSETGGADTQYF,TGCGCCAGCAGCGAAACAGGGGGCGCAGATACGCAGTATTTT
TRBV27,-,TRBJ2-1,-,CASSSLRGGIYNEQFF,TGTGCCAGCAGTTCGTTAAGGGGCGGGATCTACAATGAGCAGTTCTTC
TRBV11-3,-,TRBJ2-1,-,CASSLRGGYEQFF,TGTGCCAGCAGCTTAAGGGGGGGATATGAGCAGTTCTTC
TRBV6-1,-,TRBJ1-1,-,CASRLTGFDTEAFF,TGTGCCAGCAGACTTACAGGGTTCGACACTGAAGCTTTCTTT
TRBV6-1,-,TRBJ1-1,-,CASSPRGGTYEAFF,TGTGCCAGCAGTCCCCGTGGGGGGACCTATGAAGCTTTCTTT
TRBV7-3,-,TRBJ2-3,-,CASSAGLGDDTQYF,TGTGCCAGCAGCGCGGGGTTAGGGGACGATACGCAGTATTTT
TRBV6-2/TRBV6-3,-,TRBJ2-3,-,CATLRFQPDTQYF,TGTGCCACCTTGAGGTTCCAGCCAGATACGCAGTATTTT
TRBV4-3,-,TRBJ2-2,TRBD1,CASSQGGDRGAGELFF,TGCGCCAGCAGCCAAGGTGGCGACAGGGGGGCCGGGGAGCTGTTTTTT
TRBV27,once,TRBJ1-2,-,CATRKDRREGYTF,TGTGCCACCAGAAAAGACAGGCGCGAGGGCTACACCTTC
TRBV5-5,-,TRBJ1-6,-,CASSLGGNSPLHF,TGTGCCAGCAGCTTGGGAGGCAATTCACCCCTCCACTTT